Included here is one TCR beta chain sequence, with context. The data derive from a study of control samples from healthy donors and cancer patients. The assay was immunoSEQ multiplex PCR, and TCRdb's table has in-frame clones only and misses some. Here the sample spans around 190,000 clones, 90% being singletons. The V gene's germline CDR1 is MNHNS and CDR2 SASEGT. The CDR3 runs 15 residues. Unmatched junction bases numbered 2, after V lost 1 base and J lost 4 bases. Sample: blood. The sequence was collected from a woman in her fifties or sixties in good health. The chain uses TRBV6-1 and TRBJ2-1, with TRBD2 matching 9 bases. CDR3 sequence reads: CASSEGTSAYNEQFF. The CDR3 coding sequence is TGTGCCAGCAGTGAAGGGACTAGCGCTTACAATGAGCAGTTCTTC.